These 12 T cell receptor beta chains came from one sample sequenced in a study of vaccination effects on CD4 cells after COVID-19. No antigens are known for them. Viral peptide pool expansion of antigen-specific CD4+ T cells preceded sequencing in the ViraFEST assay. Culture lasted around eleven days before CD4+ T cell isolation. Neither prior SARS-CoV-2 infection nor positive nucleocapsid antibodies were present in the vaccine recipients. Sequencing was performed with immunoSEQ multiplex PCR; in TCRdb, only in-frame clones are kept and a portion is missing. The sample records 25,000 to 30,000 clones, 75% to 85% being singletons. The sequences come from CD4+ T cells from PBMCs cultured with SARS-CoV-2 spike peptides, collected before COVID-19 vaccination. The receptors shown here come from a human donor who received a COVID-19 vaccine.

This chain links TRBV11-1 with TRBJ2-1, with 8 bases identical to TRBD2. Germline V gene data show CDR1 as SGHAT and CDR2 as FQDESV (reference sequence). V shed 5 bases and J 5 bases; nucleotides not matched to a gene: 5. The CDR3 runs to 14 residues. CDR3 region: CASSRSGSNNEQFF. For the CDR3, the DNA is TGTGCCAGCAGCCGAAGCGGGAGTAACAATGAGCAGTTCTTC.

DNA of the CDR3: TGCGCCAGCAGCCAAGAAAGCTCTGGAAACACCATATATTTT. Its translation: CASSQESSGNTIYF. This rearrangement joins TRBV4-3 to TRBJ1-3; D is uncertain. This CDR3 has 14 amino acids. Looked up from germline, CDR1 is LGHNA and CDR2 is YSLEER. Trimming shortened V by 0 bases and J by 0 bases, and 3 bases separated the two germline ends.

The chain recombines TRBV19 with TRBJ1-5, with unresolved D. V gave up 7 bases and J gave up 3 bases, with 19 bases separating them. This CDR3 contains 16 residues. CDR1 is LNHDA and CDR2 is SQIVND in the germline V gene (reference sequence). The CDR3 spells CASIPFLRCDNQPQHF. CDR3 DNA: TGTGCCAGTATTCCTTTTTTACGGTGTGACAATCAGCCCCAGCATTTT.

V usage is TRBV6-4 and J usage is TRBJ1-2; D possibly corresponds to TRBD1 (6 bases). The germline V gene has CDR1 MRHNA and CDR2 SNTAGT. The germline V and J ends were trimmed by 9 bases and 5 bases, with 16 bases remaining between them. The CDR3 consists of 13 residues. In nucleotides, the CDR3 is TGTGCCAGGGGCTACCGGGACATTTATGGCTACACCTTC. It is translated as CARGYRDIYGYTF.

The V and J genes are TRBV4-3 and TRBJ1-1, with TRBD1 as a possible D gene (5 bases). The germline CDR1 and CDR2 sequences are LGHNA and YSLEER. The CDR3 has 15 residues. V shed 3 bases and J shed 0 bases, with 11 bases lying between them. In nucleotides, the CDR3 is TGCGCCAGCAGCCAGGTAGGACATTTGAACACTGAAGCTTTCTTT. This codes for CASSQVGHLNTEAFF.

V and J are TRBV6-5 and TRBJ2-5; D possibly matches TRBD1 or TRBD2 (6 bases each). Germline V gene sequence: CDR1 MNHEY, CDR2 SVGAGI. The CDR3 is 13 amino acids. V lost 7 bases, J lost 7 bases, and 16 bases lay in between. CDR3 bases: TGTGCCAGCACCAGGGGACTCCAGATGACCCAGTACTTC. It encodes CASTRGLQMTQYF.

This chain uses TRBV19 with TRBJ1-6; a possible D gene is TRBD1 (5 bases). This CDR3 is built from 13 residues. The germline V and J ends were trimmed by 6 bases and 7 bases, with 10 bases remaining between them. Germline V CDR1 and CDR2: LNHDA, SQIVND (reference sequence). CDR3 sequence: CASRGTRNSPLHF. The CDR3 region has the DNA TGTGCCAGTAGGGGGACGAGAAATTCACCCCTCCACTTT.

The gene calls are TRBV9 and TRBJ1-6; TRBD1 matches at 12 bases. CDR3 length: 17 residues. The J segment lost 6 bases and the V segment lost 3 bases, leaving 7 bases of the junction unmatched. Germline V gene sequence: CDR1 SGDLS, CDR2 YYNGEE. CDR3 coding DNA: TGTGCCAGCAGCGCCTCATGGGACAGGGGGCTTAATTCACCCCTCCACTTT. Amino acid sequence: CASSASWDRGLNSPLHF.

There are a few counts of this clone. This chain joins TRBV6-5 and TRBJ1-4, with D perhaps matching TRBD1 (5 bases). Per germline, CDR1 MNHEY and CDR2 SVGAGI. The germline V and J ends were trimmed by 6 bases and 4 bases, with 12 bases remaining between them. CDR3 length: 14 amino acids. This CDR3 is CASRTGRRNEKLFF. The CDR3, as DNA: TGTGCCAGCAGAACGGGACGGCGTAATGAAAAACTGTTTTTT.

This clone has a single count. V usage is TRBV7-2 and J usage is TRBJ1-5; a weak D match, TRBD1 (5 bases). Germline values: CDR1 SGHTA, CDR2 FQGNSA. This CDR3 is built from 13 residues. The ends were cut back, 7 bases at V and 4 bases at J, with 11 bases in the middle. The CDR3 DNA follows: TGTGCCAGCACCCTGGGGGGGAATCAGCCCCAGCATTTT. The encoded protein is CASTLGGNQPQHF.

The gene calls are TRBV12-5 and TRBJ1-5; 7 nucleotides align to TRBD1. The CDR3 covers 15 residues. V dropped 3 bases and J dropped 3; count of bases not matched to a gene: 5. Per germline, CDR1 LGHNT and CDR2 FRNRAP. The CDR3 here is CASGLMTGPNQPQHF. The CDR3 DNA follows: TGTGCTAGTGGTTTAATGACAGGGCCCAATCAGCCCCAGCATTTT.

This sequence joins TRBV5-6 and TRBJ1-5; TRBD1 matches at 8 bases. The V gene's germline CDR1 is SGHDT and CDR2 YYEEEE. The CDR3 extends over 15 amino acids. V lost 3 bases, J lost 1 base, and 3 bases stayed unmatched. CDR3 coding DNA: TGTGCCAGCAGCTGGGGACAGGTCAGCAATCAGCCCCAGCATTTT. Translation: CASSWGQVSNQPQHF. Together with reference TRBV5-6 and TRBJ1-5, the CDR3 gives the full variable domain: DAGVTQSPTHLIKTRGQQVTLRCSPKSGHDTVSWYQQALGQGPQFIFQYYEEEERQRGNFPDRFSGHQFPNYSSELNVNALLLGDSALYLCASSWGQVSNQPQHFGDGTRLSIL.